A few counts support the clone carrying this T cell receptor beta chain. Its matching antigen is unknown. The CDR3 end falls 3 residues outside the read, so it is completed with the germline J gene. CVID subjects had received replacement immunoglobulin for at least one year. Per germline, CDR1 SGHAT and CDR2 FQNNGV. Trimming left V 5 bases short and J 6 bases short, with 14 bases between. The CDR3 has 13 residues. Clones were sequenced by immunoSEQ multiplex PCR, and TCRdb holds only the in-frame ones, with some missing. The repertoire shows about 34,000 clones, none seen only once; the top ten take around 30%. This sample was included in a study of T cell clonality in common variable immunodeficiency. Regarding the study as a whole: Reportedly, TCR beta sequences from common variable immunodeficiency showed fewer deletions and N-nucleotide insertions. CVID subjects had higher TCRbeta clonality than healthy controls, most marked in about a third. Shared TCRbeta clones were fewer between CVID subjects than controls.

The sample consisted of peripheral blood mononuclear cells. The sequence was collected from a human donor with common variable immunodeficiency. The chain employs TRBV11-2 and TRBJ2-7; TRBD1 is a possible D gene (5 bases). The CDR3 spells CASSLLRQGEQYF. The part of the CDR3 DNA that was read is TGTGCCAGCAGCCTGTTACGGCAGGGCGAG.